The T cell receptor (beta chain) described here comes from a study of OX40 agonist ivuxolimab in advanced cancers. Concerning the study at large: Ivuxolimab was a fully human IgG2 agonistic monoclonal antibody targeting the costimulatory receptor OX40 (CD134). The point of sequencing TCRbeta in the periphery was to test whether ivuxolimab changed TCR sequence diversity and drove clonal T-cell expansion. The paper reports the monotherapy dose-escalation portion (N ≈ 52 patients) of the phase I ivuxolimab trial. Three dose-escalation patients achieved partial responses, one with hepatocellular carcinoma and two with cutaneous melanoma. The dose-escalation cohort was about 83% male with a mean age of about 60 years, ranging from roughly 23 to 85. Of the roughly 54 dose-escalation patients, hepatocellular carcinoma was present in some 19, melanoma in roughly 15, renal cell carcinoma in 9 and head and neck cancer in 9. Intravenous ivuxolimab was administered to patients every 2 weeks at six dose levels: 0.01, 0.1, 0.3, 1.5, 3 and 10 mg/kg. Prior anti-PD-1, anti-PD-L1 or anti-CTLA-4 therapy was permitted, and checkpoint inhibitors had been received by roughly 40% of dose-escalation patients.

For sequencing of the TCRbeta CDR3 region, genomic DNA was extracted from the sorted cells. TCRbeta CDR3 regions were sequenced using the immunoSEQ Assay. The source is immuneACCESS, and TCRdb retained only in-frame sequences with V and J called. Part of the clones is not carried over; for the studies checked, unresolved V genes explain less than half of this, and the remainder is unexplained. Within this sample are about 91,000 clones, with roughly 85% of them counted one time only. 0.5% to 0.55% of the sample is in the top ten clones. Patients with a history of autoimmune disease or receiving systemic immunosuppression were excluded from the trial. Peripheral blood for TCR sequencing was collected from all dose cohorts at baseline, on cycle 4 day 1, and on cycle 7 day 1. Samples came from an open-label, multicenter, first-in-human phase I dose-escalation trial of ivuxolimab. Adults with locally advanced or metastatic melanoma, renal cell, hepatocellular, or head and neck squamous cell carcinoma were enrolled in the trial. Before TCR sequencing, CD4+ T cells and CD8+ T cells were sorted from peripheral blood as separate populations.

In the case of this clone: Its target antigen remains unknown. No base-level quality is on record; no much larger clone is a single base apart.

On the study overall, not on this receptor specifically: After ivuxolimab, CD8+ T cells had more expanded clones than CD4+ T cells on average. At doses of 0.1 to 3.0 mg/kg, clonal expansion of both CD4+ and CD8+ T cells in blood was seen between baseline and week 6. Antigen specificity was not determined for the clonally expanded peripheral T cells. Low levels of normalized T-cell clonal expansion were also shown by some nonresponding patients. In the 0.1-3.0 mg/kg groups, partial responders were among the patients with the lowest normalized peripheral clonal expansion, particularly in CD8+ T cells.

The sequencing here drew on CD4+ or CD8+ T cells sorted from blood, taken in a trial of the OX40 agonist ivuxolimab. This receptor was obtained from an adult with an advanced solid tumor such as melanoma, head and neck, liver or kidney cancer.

CDR3 reads: CASSKVGVQPQHF. The DNA sequence is TGTGCCAGCAGTAAAGTGGGGGTTCAGCCCCAGCATTTT. The rearrangement combines TRBV6-6 with TRBJ1-5, with TRBD1 tentatively as D gene (5 bases match). The junction shows trimming of 5 bases on V and 6 bases on J, plus 11 bases between the germline ends. The CDR3 holds 13 amino acids from the cysteine to the phenylalanine. Only CDR3 DNA remains: 39 bases, in frame from the first base. CDR1 and CDR2 were assigned from the germline V gene (reference sequence) as MNHNY and SVGAGI.